This TCR beta chain is drawn from a study of blood T cell repertoires in COVID-19 (dated by TCRdb to 2020 to 2022). In terms of the full investigation: The collaborator samples originated in the United States, Italy and Spain and spanned the acute and convalescent phases of COVID-19. The material from the prospective study consisted of cDNA or gDNA derived from T cells, B-cell-depleted T cells, or PBMCs. Subjects who had been exposed to COVID-19, were actively infected with it, or had recovered from it provided the deeply sampled blood TCRbeta repertoires that made up the dataset. The repertoires were made available in a free public database intended to serve as a resource for research on the immune response to SARS-CoV-2. The samples were drawn from two sources: the first 160 participants of the ongoing ImmuneRACE study, and 1,200 or so subjects contributed by 6 global collaborators. Nearly every sample came with metadata listing a de-identified subject ID, COVID-19 status, age in years and sex. Where available, HLA class I and class II types were obtained from metadata supplied by the sample provider rather than from assay-based typing.

Overall results and qualifications from the work: The amount of clinical and demographic metadata varied by source and participant and was provided uncurated.

TCRbeta CDR3 regions were amplified from genomic DNA by means of the immunoSEQ Assay, a bias-controlled multiplex PCR. On the study's bioinformatics: The number of nucleated cells in each sample was estimated by amplification of reference gene primers within the assay. To quantify the absolute abundance of each unique TCRbeta CDR3 rearrangement, sequence reads were collapsed and filtered. For each sample, productive Simpson clonality was calculated as the square root of Simpson's diversity index over productive rearrangements. Here the immuneACCESS table is served through TCRdb, limited to in-frame sequences with V and J called. Missing clones are a known gap in these copies; in checked studies unresolved V genes cover under half, and the rest lacks a known reason. V, J and clone size reflect that table, while D and trimming were determined from the DNA. The table for this sample lists 70,000 to 95,000 clones; 70% to 90% of them were counted only once. The top ten hold about 4.4% of the sample.

The CDR3 sequence holds 12 residues, the cysteine and phenylalanine included. Only the CDR3 portion is preserved as DNA: 36 bases, with reading frame beginning at the first base. The germline V gene (reference sequence) sets CDR1 to LNHDA and CDR2 to SQIVND. V and J lose 7 bases and 0 bases, and a span of 7 bases separates them. Concerning this clone: No antigen is known for it. No much larger clone is present one base from it, and per-base qualities are unavailable.

Each collaborating institution followed its own protocols to collect whole blood in K2EDTA tubes. For TCRbeta analysis, collaborators shipped samples as frozen whole blood, isolated PBMCs, or DNA extracted from either of those sample types. The rearranged segments are TRBV19 and TRBJ2-7, and TRBD2 may be the D gene, going by 5 matching bases. The TCR sequence derives from a woman of 80 years or more with acute or convalescent COVID-19. The sequenced material came from peripheral blood. The CDR3 region: CASMTNSYEQYF. The DNA reads TGTGCCAGTATGACTAACTCCTACGAGCAGTACTTC.